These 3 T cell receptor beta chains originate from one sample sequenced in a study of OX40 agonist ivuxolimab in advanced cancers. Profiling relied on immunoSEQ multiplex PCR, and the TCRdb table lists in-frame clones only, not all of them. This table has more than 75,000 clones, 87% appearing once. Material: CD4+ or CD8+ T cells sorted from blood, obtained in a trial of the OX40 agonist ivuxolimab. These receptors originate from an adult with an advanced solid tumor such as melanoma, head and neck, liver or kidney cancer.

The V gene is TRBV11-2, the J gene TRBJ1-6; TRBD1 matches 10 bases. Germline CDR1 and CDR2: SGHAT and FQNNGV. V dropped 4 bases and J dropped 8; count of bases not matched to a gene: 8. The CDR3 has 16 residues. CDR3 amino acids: CASSSVRQGAYSPLHF. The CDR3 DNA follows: TGTGCCAGCAGCTCCGTCAGACAGGGGGCCTATTCACCCCTCCACTTT. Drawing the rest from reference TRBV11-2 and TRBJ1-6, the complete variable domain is EAGVAQSPRYKIIEKRQSVAFWCNPISGHATLYWYQQILGQGPKLLIQFQNNGVVDDSQLPKDRFSAERLKGVDSTLKIQPAKLEDSAVYLCASSSVRQGAYSPLHFGNGTRLTVT.

CDR3 amino acids: CASSTYNRNTEAFF. DNA for the CDR3: TGTGCCAGTAGTACCTACAACAGGAACACTGAAGCTTTCTTT. The chain has TRBV19 and TRBJ1-1; no clear D gene. Trimming shortened V by 4 bases and J by 1 base, and 10 bases separated the two germline ends. Germline V gene lookup returns CDR1 LNHDA and CDR2 SQIVND (reference sequence). The CDR3 consists of 14 residues.

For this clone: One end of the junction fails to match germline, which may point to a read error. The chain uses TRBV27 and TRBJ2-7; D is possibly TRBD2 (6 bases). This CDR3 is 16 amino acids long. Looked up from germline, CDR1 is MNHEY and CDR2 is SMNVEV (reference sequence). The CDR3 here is CASGLLASAIPYEQYF. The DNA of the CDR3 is TGTGCCAGCGGTTTGCTGGCTAGCGCGATCCCCTACGAGCAGTACTTC.